This paragraph reports one TCR beta chain. Its antigen remains undetermined. Within one base of it there is no much larger clone, and no base qualities were kept. The germline V gene yields MRHNA for CDR1 and SNTAGT for CDR2. CDR3 length: 13 amino acids, cysteine to phenylalanine. Only the CDR3 part of the read is kept: 39 bases, read in frame from the first base. Trimming removed 4 bases from V and 5 bases from J; the gene matches leave 4 bases unexplained. The sample is drawn from a study of CD8+ T cells in alopecia areata (dated by TCRdb to between 2017 and 2018). About the investigation overall: Treated patients were enrolled in an open-label pilot trial of oral tofacitinib at 5 to 10 mg twice daily for moderate-to-severe alopecia areata. Amplification of TCRbeta CDR3 regions was done by immunoSEQ multiplex PCR using 35 Vbeta forward primers and 13 Jbeta reverse primers. Biopsies were taken from tofacitinib-treated patients at baseline and again at 4 and 24 weeks into treatment, and several of those patients also had a later scalp biopsy. In both human patients and the C3H/HeJ mouse model, the study applied high-throughput TCRbeta sequencing to look at T cell clonal expansion in alopecia areata. Human TCRbeta sequencing covered scalp tissue and sorted CD4+ and CD8+ peripheral blood T cells from patchy and totalis/universalis alopecia areata patients and healthy controls. In treated patients, disease severity was measured using the SALT score, which gives the percentage of scalp surface area affected. RNA was obtained with the PAXgene miRNA kit for fixed scalp, the miRNeasy kit for PBMCs, and the RNeasy kit for mouse skin. Patients stayed on tofacitinib for 6 to 18 months and then had 6 months of follow-up off drug so that delayed response and recurrence could be assessed. Scalp clonality was compared across normal scalp (n=4), patchy alopecia areata scalp (n=8), and alopecia totalis/universalis scalp (n=8). Broad study findings and their caveats: Because the treated cohort was small and had only one nonresponder, larger studies are needed to examine links between baseline CD8+ expansion and response. Compared with normal scalp, lesional scalp, particularly in alopecia totalis/universalis, had higher clonality and more expanded CD8+ clones, which suggests antigenic drive. Scalp clonality and the number of expanded CD8+ clones among the top 100 scalp clones were significantly decreased by tofacitinib. Many expanded lesional clones were found to persist in scalp and blood during tofacitinib treatment, and relapse after treatment cessation may be partly explained by this persistence. Compared with mice, TCR sequences shared between patients were less clear, possibly partly because of HLA diversity across the patient population. Resident alphabeta T cells in normal human skin are also sequenced, complicating scalp TCR repertoire analysis, unlike mouse skin dominated by gammadelta T cells.

To prepare the library, the immunoSEQ multiplex PCR assay was applied. RNA was extracted from all samples and reverse transcribed into cDNA, which served as template for TCR sequencing. SuperScript III was used to make first-strand cDNA, primed with a 2:1 mix of oligo-dT and random hexamers. A synthetic immune receptor repertoire was used to measure amplification bias, and any remaining bias was corrected computationally. The published analysis was carried out like this. Raw reads were preprocessed for error removal, and CDR3 was defined according to IMGT conventions as running from the conserved cysteine to phenylalanine. To get clonality, Shannon entropy was normalized by log2 of the number of productive unique TCRs and the result was subtracted from 1. CD4 or CD8 identity of scalp clones was inferred by cross-referencing scalp TCRbeta sequences with sorted blood CD4 and CD8 repertoires. The immuneACCESS repertoire file appears here via TCRdb, limited to in-frame rearrangements. These files lack a portion of the clones; in checked studies, under half of the deficit traces to unresolved V genes, and the cause of the others is not known. Clone size and the V and J calls come from that table; the DNA yielded D and trimming. In all, the sample holds 180,000 or so clones, and about 61% of those were seen once. The ten largest clones represent more than 15% of the sample.

The sample's treatment or condition label is to be understood as: oral pan-JAK inhibitor, 5-10 mg twice daily. Lesional scalp punch biopsies and peripheral blood were collected from alopecia areata patients. PBMCs were separated by density centrifugation and stained for CD3, CD4 and CD8, after which CD4+ and CD8+ T cells were sorted on a FACSAria. This sequence was found in a human donor with alopecia areata. In this chain, TRBV6-4 is recombined with TRBJ2-7; 8 junctional bases match TRBD1. Sequenced here: CD4+ T cells sorted from blood, sampled at roughly week 55, from a patient treated with tofacitinib. The encoded CDR3 is CASSGQGTNEQYF. Read as DNA, the sequence is TGTGCCAGCAGTGGACAGGGGACGAACGAGCAGTACTTC.